What follows are 18 T cell receptor beta chains derived from one specimen sequenced in a study of vaccination effects on CD4 cells after COVID-19. These receptors have no known antigen. The data were produced by immunoSEQ multiplex PCR, yet TCRdb's version contains in-frame clones alone and is incomplete. This sample has tens of thousands of clones; around 67% occur once, and the top ten carry about 33%. Prior to sequencing, the ViraFEST assay stimulated PBMC with viral peptide pools, which expanded the antigen-specific CD4+ T cells. Around day 10 of culture, CD4+ T cells were separated out. A positive SARS-CoV-2 PCR test fell between March and December 2020. The sample consisted of CD4+ T cells from PBMCs cultured with a peptide pool, taken before COVID-19 vaccination. The origin of the receptors is a human donor who had a prior SARS-CoV-2 infection.

The chain couples TRBV1 to TRBJ2-7; TRBD1, the D gene given by the table, was not confirmed from the DNA. TRBV1 is recorded as a pseudogene. This CDR3 contains 15 residues. In DNA form, the CDR3 reads TGCACCAACAAGGACAGGCGCGGAGAGGGTCGGGAGCAGTACTTC. Translation: CTNKDRRGEGREQYF.

The V call is TRBV19, the J call TRBJ2-5, with 13 bases matching TRBD2. Unmatched junction bases numbered 6, after V lost 6 bases and J lost 2 bases. The CDR3 spans 16 residues. Germline assignment: CDR1 LNHDA and CDR2 SQIVND (reference sequence). CDR3 in amino acids: CASSPGLAGVQETQYF. The CDR3 nucleotides are TGTGCCAGTAGCCCAGGACTAGCGGGAGTTCAAGAGACCCAGTACTTC.

V and J are TRBV7-2 and TRBJ2-5; D call uncertain. The CDR3 is made up of 14 amino acids. Germline V gene lookup returns CDR1 SGHTA and CDR2 FQGNSA. Trimming shortened V by 2 bases and J by 4 bases, and 11 bases separated the two germline ends. The CDR3 spells CASSLYGSRETQYF. The CDR3 coding sequence is TGTGCCAGCAGCTTATACGGGTCACGAGAGACCCAGTACTTC.

In this sample, this clone turned up a few times. The DNA for the CDR3 is TGTGCCAGCAGCTGGGACAGGGGACAAGAGACCCAGTACTTC. Amino acids: CASSWDRGQETQYF. The chain joins TRBV5-4 to TRBJ2-5, with 10 bases fitting TRBD1. This CDR3 has 14 amino acids. Germline CDR1 SGHNT, CDR2 YYREEE (reference sequence). J lost 2 bases, V lost 3 bases, and 1 base had no gene match.

The rearrangement joins TRBV24-1 to TRBJ1-1, with D possibly being TRBD1 (6 bases). Trimming stripped 0 bases from V and 7 bases from J, with 17 bases between. In germline, CDR1 is KGHDR, CDR2 SFDVKD. The length of the CDR3 is 16 residues. The CDR3 region has the DNA TGTGCCACCAGTGATTTGACCCCGACAGGCGTAGTTGAAGCTTTCTTT. Protein product: CATSDLTPTGVVEAFF.

The CDR3 bases are TGTGCCAGCAGCTTGGCCCTGGGGGGGATCTACGAGCAGTACTTC. Its translation: CASSLALGGIYEQYF. The V call is TRBV5-6, the J call TRBJ2-7; 7 bases match TRBD2. The CDR3 has 15 residues. Germline loops: CDR1 SGHDT, CDR2 YYEEEE. The ends lost 0 bases at V and 3 bases at J; junction bases unmatched: 6. Supplemented by reference TRBV5-6 and TRBJ2-7, the full variable domain reads DAGVTQSPTHLIKTRGQQVTLRCSPKSGHDTVSWYQQALGQGPQFIFQYYEEEERQRGNFPDRFSGHQFPNYSSELNVNALLLGDSALYLCASSLALGGIYEQYFGPGTRLTVT.

This rearrangement joins TRBV6-5 to TRBJ2-7; D is possibly TRBD1 or TRBD2 (6 bases each). The CDR3 is 13 amino acids. CDR1 is MNHEY and CDR2 is SVGAGI in the germline V gene. Trimming shortened V by 6 bases and J by 6 bases, and 15 bases separated the two germline ends. The CDR3 region has the DNA TGTGCCAGCAGCCCCCTGGGGGGCGGCGAGCAGTACTTC. As protein: CASSPLGGGEQYF.

This chain joins TRBV7-6 and TRBJ2-5; TRBD2 matches at 10 bases. After removal of 3 bases from V and 5 bases from J, the junction contained 15 bases not matched to a gene. This CDR3 is 18 amino acids long. The germline V gene encodes CDR1 SGHVS and CDR2 FNYEAQ. The CDR3 DNA follows: TGTGCCAGCAGCTTTGGTCCCAGGACTAGCGGCTCCTGGGAGACCCAGTACTTC. Its protein product is CASSFGPRTSGSWETQYF.

This chain joins TRBV11-3 and TRBJ2-3, with D hard to call. Germline CDR1 and CDR2: SGHNT and YENEEA. Trimming shortened V by 1 base and J by 0 bases, and 8 bases separated the two germline ends. This CDR3 contains 15 residues. The CDR3: CASSLAATSTDTQYF. In nucleotides, the CDR3 is TGTGCCAGCAGCTTAGCGGCCACTAGCACAGATACGCAGTATTTT. The full variable domain, completed using reference TRBV11-3 and TRBJ2-3, is EAGVVQSPRYKIIEKKQPVAFWCNPISGHNTLYWYLQNLGQGPELLIRYENEEAVDDSQLPKDRFSAERLKGVDSTLKIQPAELGDSAVYLCASSLAATSTDTQYFGPGTRLTVL.

This sequence joins TRBV4-3 and TRBJ2-2, with D tentatively TRBD2 (5 bases). The CDR3 is 16 residues long. CDR1 and CDR2 (germline): LGHNA, YSLEER. Between the trimmed V and J ends, which lost 0 bases and 0 bases, there was a span of 8 bases. CDR3 nucleotide sequence: TGCGCCAGCAGCCAAGATTCGGGGACGAACACCGGGGAGCTGTTTTTT. It yields the protein CASSQDSGTNTGELFF.

The chain has TRBV7-2 and TRBJ2-2; 15 bases line up with TRBD2. Germline V gene lookup returns CDR1 SGHTA and CDR2 FQGNSA. The CDR3 contains 17 residues. V trimming: 5 bases; J trimming: 7 bases; junction bases outside the gene matches: 8. The CDR3 DNA sequence: TGTGCCAGCAGCGCCGGACTAGCGGGGGGGCCTGTCGGGGAGCTGTTTTTT. Protein product: CASSAGLAGGPVGELFF. Full variable domain (outside the CDR3, taken from reference TRBV7-2 and TRBJ2-2): GAGVSQSPSNKVTEKGKDVELRCDPISGHTALYWYRQSLGQGLEFLIYFQGNSAPDKSGLPSDRFSAERTGGSVSTLTIQRTQQEDSAVYLCASSAGLAGGPVGELFFGEGSRLTVL.

CDR3 sequence reads: CASRGGGRTQYF. The CDR3 bases are TGTGCCAGCAGAGGGGGGGGGCGGACCCAGTACTTC. V gene TRBV2 combines with J gene TRBJ2-5; D perhaps matches TRBD2 (7 bases). Germline V gives CDR1 SNHLY, CDR2 FYNNEI. Trimming cost V 6 bases and J 7 bases, with 12 bases left between them. This CDR3 is built from 12 residues.

Comments on this clone: The junction differs from germline at one of its ends, possibly a read error. This chain connects TRBV7-7 to TRBJ2-7; TRBD1 matches at 8 bases. The CDR3 has 14 residues. Germline values: CDR1 SSHAT, CDR2 FNYEAQ (reference sequence). The CDR3: CASSPRQGFYEQYF. CDR3 in DNA: TGTGCTAGCAGCCCCCGACAGGGGTTCTACGAGCAGTACTTC.

This chain connects TRBV7-8 to TRBJ1-1; 7 bases line up with TRBD1. V was pared by 1 base and J by 4 bases, with 6 bases of the junction left unmatched. There are 15 residues in the CDR3. Germline V gene data show CDR1 as SGHVS and CDR2 as FQNEAQ. The chain's CDR3 is CASSLDKGAVTEAFF. CDR3 in DNA: TGTGCCAGCAGCTTAGATAAGGGGGCCGTCACTGAAGCTTTCTTT.

This clone showed up just a few times. This rearrangement joins TRBV5-6 to TRBJ1-6, with TRBD1 identical over 7 bases. The germline V gene has CDR1 SGHDT and CDR2 YYEEEE. CDR3 size: 15 residues. V shed 0 bases, J shed 10 bases, and the junction held 7 bases outside the gene matches. Here the CDR3 reads CASSLDPGDRSPLHF. The CDR3 DNA reads as TGTGCCAGCAGCTTGGATCCAGGGGACAGATCACCCCTCCACTTT.

The chain is built from TRBV11-2 and TRBJ2-2; 12 bases align to TRBD2. Germline CDR1 SGHAT, CDR2 FQNNGV. Unmatched junction bases numbered 8, after V lost 5 bases and J lost 4 bases. The CDR3 runs 17 residues. The CDR3 bases are TGTGCCAGCAGCCTGGGGGCTAGCGGGGGGGCCACCGGGGAGCTGTTTTTT. The encoded protein is CASSLGASGGATGELFF.

J is TRBJ2-7 and V is TRBV3-1 (or the pseudogene TRBV3-2); 8 bases are a match to TRBD1. Looked up from germline, CDR1 is LGHDT and CDR2 is YNNKEL (reference sequence). V dropped 3 bases and J dropped 2; count of bases not matched to a gene: 9. The CDR3 runs 16 residues. This CDR3 reads CASSQVRGQSTYEQYF. In DNA, the CDR3 is TGTGCCAGCAGCCAGGTCAGGGGGCAGTCCACCTACGAGCAGTACTTC.

The rearrangement joins TRBV9 to TRBJ2-3; TRBD2 is a possible D gene (5 bases). Germline CDR1 is SGDLS and CDR2 is YYNGEE. V lost 3 bases and J lost 3, with 14 bases in between. The CDR3 sequence is 15 residues long. As DNA, the CDR3 is TGTGCCAGCAGCGCCTTGACGGGGATAACAGATACGCAGTATTTT. Its protein is CASSALTGITDTQYF.